This T cell receptor (beta chain) is drawn from a study of human T cells and chemical hapten exposure. Turning to the study itself: TCR yields differed between samples (mainly from small differences in pooled library volume).

In its sample, this clonotype was seen many times. The antigen is not known. Attachment of unique molecular identifiers to individual cDNA molecules was performed in the library. Authors' analysis steps: Per sample, the median was around 100,000 TCRs, with values from 23,224 to 690,600. In TCRdb, the RACE reads were re-called with MiXCR into one record per CDR3 protein. It is TCRdb's table, rather than the study itself, that gives the V and J calls and clone size. The sample gives 35,000 to 50,000 distinct CDR3 sequences, about 4% of which show up once; around 5% is in the top ten. Study-wide points: TCRs at high frequency, those above 1 in 1000, did not change with DPC sensitization.

This CDR3 comprises 16 residues. The germline V gene encodes CDR1 SGHAT and CDR2 FQNNGV. Trimming removed 4 bases from V and 5 bases from J; junction bases left unmatched: 7. The time point here: healthy volunteer bleed at 6 weeks. Researchers extracted total RNA from unfractionated whole blood. This sequence joins TRBV11-2 and TRBJ2-7; 14 nucleotides match TRBD2. Sequencing was performed on whole blood. The origin of this receptor is a human donor in good health. Some clones in this sample may be carry-over from other donors' samples. The CDR3 sequence: CASSSPGLAGENEQYF. The CDR3 DNA reads TGTGCCAGCAGCTCCCCGGGACTAGCGGGAGAAAACGAGCAGTACTTC.